This T cell receptor beta chain was observed in a study of Ad26.COV2.S vaccination and SARS-CoV-2 variants. TCRdb's copy holds only in-frame clones and misses some; the assay was immunoSEQ multiplex PCR. The sample records around 340,000 clones, 88% being singletons. Treatment meaning: about 20 received Ad26.COV2.S at low or high dose, single or two shots; five or six received placebo; per-sample allocation not given. All samples were drawn on day 63, counting from the first vaccine or placebo injection. Here the sequenced sample was peripheral blood, taken in a trial of Ad26.COV2.S vaccine versus placebo. The TCR comes from a person aged 18-60 years who received the Ad26.COV2.S COVID-19 vaccine or a placebo.

In DNA form, the CDR3 reads TGCAGCGTTTCTAAAGCGGCCCACAATGAGCAGTTCTTC. Amino acids: CSVSKAAHNEQFF. This chain joins TRBV29-1 and TRBJ2-1, with D perhaps matching TRBD2 (5 bases). The CDR3 loop spans 13 amino acids. Trimming cost V 5 bases and J 5 bases, with 13 bases left between them. Germline lookup yields CDR1 SQVTM and CDR2 ANQGSEA.